The sequence of this TCR beta chain was determined in a study of blood T cell repertoires in COVID-19. Study overall: Samples representing acute and convalescent COVID-19 were sourced from the United States, Italy and Spain.

The table came from immunoSEQ multiplex PCR; TCRdb's copy has only in-frame clones and leaves some out. Of about 130,000 clones in the sample, approximately 83% were seen once. The CDR3 has 14 amino acids. The germline V and J ends were trimmed by 6 bases and 2 bases, with 14 bases remaining between them. Per the germline V gene, CDR1 is MDHEN and CDR2 is SYDVKM. This sequence originates from a woman aged 80 or over with acute or convalescent COVID-19. The chain links TRBV28 to TRBJ2-7; D may be TRBD2 (6 bases). Input material: peripheral blood. The CDR3 region has the DNA TGTGCCAGCAGAGGAGGGAGGAAGCCCTACGAGCAGTACTTC. It is translated as CASRGGRKPYEQYF. The full variable domain, rest sourced from reference TRBV28 and TRBJ2-7, is DVKVTQSSRYLVKRTGEKVFLECVQDMDHENMFWYRQDPGLGLRLIYFSYDVKMKEKGDIPEGYSVSREKKERFSLILESASTNQTSMYLCASRGGRKPYEQYFGPGTRLTVT.